The 27 T cell receptor beta chains in this list originate from one sample, sequenced in a study of blood T cell repertoires in COVID-19 (dated by TCRdb to about 2020). Receptor amplification or capture employed the immunoSEQ multiplex PCR assay. TCRdb took over this immuneACCESS table, retaining in-frame rearrangements with V and J assigned. Such tables are incomplete; in checked studies, under half of the missing clones stem from an unresolved V gene, and the remainder is unexplained. This sample lists 90,000 to 120,000 clones; around nine tenths were detected once. The top ten clonotypes cover around 6% of the sample. The sample taken for sequencing was peripheral blood. The receptors come from a man between 65 and 85 years old with acute or convalescent COVID-19.

This clone has a single count. The rearrangement links TRBV14 to TRBJ1-5, with 9 bases matching TRBD1. The CDR3 runs to 15 residues. The ends lost 6 bases at V and 6 bases at J; junction bases unmatched: 9. The germline V gene has CDR1 SGHDN and CDR2 FVKESK. The CDR3 loop is CASRQGQGGGQPQHF. Written as DNA, the CDR3 is TGTGCCAGCAGGCAGGGACAGGGTGGCGGTCAGCCCCAGCATTTT.

V gene TRBV5-4 combines with J gene TRBJ1-2; maybe TRBD1 (5 bases). Germline CDR1 and CDR2: SGHNT and YYREEE (reference sequence). V dropped 2 bases and J dropped 3 bases, with 11 bases sitting between them. CDR3 length: 14 residues. The CDR3 DNA reads TGTGCCAGCAGCTTACCTACAGGTGACTATGGCTACACCTTC. It yields the protein CASSLPTGDYGYTF.

The chain uses TRBV30 and TRBJ1-1; no reliable D call. Germline V lookup: CDR1 GTSNPN, CDR2 SVGIG (reference sequence). Trimming cost V 1 base and J 6 bases, with 9 bases left between them. The CDR3 consists of 12 residues. This chain's CDR3 is CAWSGLIPEAFF. CDR3 nucleotide sequence: TGTGCCTGGAGTGGTTTAATCCCTGAAGCTTTCTTT.

V is TRBV5-1 and J is TRBJ2-1, with TRBD1 as a possible D gene (6 bases). Germline V gene data show CDR1 as SGHRS and CDR2 as YFSETQ. The CDR3 is 13 amino acids. Trimming left V 4 bases short and J 6 bases short, with 11 bases between. CDR3 sequence: CASSLDSINEQFF. CDR3 bases: TGCGCCAGCAGCCTGGACAGCATCAATGAGCAGTTCTTC.

DNA for the CDR3: TGTGCCTGGGCCGGGGTTGGGGAAAAACTGTTTTTT. Encoded protein: CAWAGVGEKLFF. The rearrangement uses TRBV30 and TRBJ1-4; no firm D call. Germline CDR1 is GTSNPN and CDR2 is SVGIG (reference sequence). CDR3 length: 12 amino acids. Trimming cost V 5 bases and J 8 bases, with 12 bases left between them.

This sequence joins TRBV3-1 (or the pseudogene TRBV3-2) and TRBJ1-5; TRBD1 might be the D (5 bases). CDR3 length equals 13 residues. With 3 bases removed from V and 6 bases from J, the gap between germline ends came to 9 bases. From germline, CDR1 is LGHDT and CDR2 YNNKEL (reference sequence). CDR3 region: CASSQGGGQPQHF. DNA of the CDR3: TGTGCCAGCAGCCAGGGGGGAGGTCAGCCCCAGCATTTT.

This chain joins TRBV7-2 and TRBJ1-1, with 9 bases lining up with TRBD1. With 3 bases clipped from V and 5 bases from J, the junction kept 4 bases outside the gene matches. The CDR3 is made up of 14 amino acids. CDR1 SGHTA and CDR2 FQGNSA come from the germline V gene. CDR3 amino acids: CASSFGTGITEAFF. Here the CDR3 DNA reads TGTGCCAGCAGCTTTGGGACAGGGATTACTGAAGCTTTCTTT.

The chain carries TRBV5-1 and TRBJ2-3, with unresolved D. The CDR3 loop spans 16 amino acids. The germline V gene encodes CDR1 SGHRS and CDR2 YFSETQ. Trimming pared 0 bases from V and 0 bases from J, leaving 11 bases between. This CDR3 reads CASSLASALSTDTQYF. In DNA form, the CDR3 reads TGCGCCAGCAGCTTGGCCTCAGCGCTGAGCACAGATACGCAGTATTTT.

The gene calls are TRBV6-2 or TRBV6-3 and TRBJ1-2; D remains unclear. V lost 3 bases and J lost 2, with 4 bases in between. Germline V CDR1 and CDR2: MNHEY, SVGEGT. The length of the CDR3 is 12 residues. The DNA for the CDR3 is TGTGCCAGCAGTTATAGCAACTATGGCTACACCTTC. Amino acids: CASSYSNYGYTF.

This chain uses TRBV3-1 (or the pseudogene TRBV3-2) with TRBJ2-1, with 8 bases aligning to TRBD2. The CDR3 has 15 residues. Germline CDR1 LGHDT, CDR2 YNNKEL (reference sequence). V lost 1 base and J lost 8; bases outside the gene matches: 7. The CDR3 sequence is CASSQGRGGLDEQFF. In DNA form, the CDR3 reads TGTGCCAGCAGCCAAGGCCGCGGGGGGCTCGATGAGCAGTTCTTC.

The sample holds a few counts of this clone. The rearrangement uses TRBV7-2 and TRBJ2-1; D is possibly TRBD2 (6 bases). CDR3 length: 15 residues. V lost 6 bases to trimming and J lost 2 bases, with 14 bases between them. Germline V gives CDR1 SGHTA, CDR2 FQGNSA. The CDR3 DNA sequence: TGTGCCAGCAGTTACACGGGAGCCGCCTACAATGAGCAGTTCTTC. Its protein product is CASSYTGAAYNEQFF.

The chain employs TRBV28 and TRBJ2-7, with TRBD2 matching 14 bases. J gave up 7 bases and V 7 bases, and 6 bases lay outside the gene matches. CDR3 length equals 14 residues. Germline values: CDR1 MDHEN, CDR2 SYDVKM. DNA of the CDR3: TGTGCCAGCAAGGGACTAGCGGGAGCGGGGGAGCAGTACTTC. As protein: CASKGLAGAGEQYF.

The chain joins TRBV2 to TRBJ2-2; TRBD1 matches at 8 bases. Germline loops: CDR1 SNHLY, CDR2 FYNNEI. V trimming: 5 bases; J trimming: 5 bases; junction bases outside the gene matches: 13. CDR3 length equals 17 residues. The CDR3 protein is CASSPTGTGGITGELFF. The CDR3 DNA reads as TGTGCCAGCAGTCCAACCGGGACAGGAGGTATTACCGGGGAGCTGTTTTTT.

This rearrangement joins TRBV6-5 to TRBJ1-2; TRBD1 agrees at 9 bases. The CDR3 runs 13 residues. Germline CDR1 reads MNHEY; CDR2 reads SVGAGI. Trimming cost V 2 bases and J 8 bases; bases outside gene matches: 3. CDR3: CASSYGTGWGYTF. CDR3 sequence (DNA): TGTGCCAGCAGTTACGGGACAGGGTGGGGCTACACCTTC.

The V call is TRBV4-3, the J call TRBJ1-2, with D perhaps TRBD1 (6 bases). V was clipped by 1 base and J by 8 bases, with 11 bases between them. Germline CDR1 reads LGHNA; CDR2 reads YSLEER. CDR3 length equals 13 residues. The CDR3 nucleotides are TGCGCCAGCAGCCAAGTAAGGGGGAGCGGCTACACCTTC. Protein: CASSQVRGSGYTF.

The chain employs TRBV6-5 and TRBJ2-2, with 9 bases identical to TRBD1. Germline lookup yields CDR1 MNHEY and CDR2 SVGAGI. This CDR3 has 15 amino acids. V was clipped by 4 bases and J by 3 bases; unmatched bases: 3. Here the CDR3 reads CASSSGTGYTGELFF. CDR3 coding DNA: TGTGCCAGCAGTTCCGGGACAGGGTACACCGGGGAGCTGTTTTTT.

This clone was seen once. The rearrangement links TRBV19 to TRBJ1-5; 8 nucleotides line up with TRBD1. The CDR3 contains 17 residues. CDR1 is LNHDA and CDR2 is SQIVND in the germline V gene (reference sequence). Unmatched junction bases numbered 12, after V lost 4 bases and J lost 4 bases. The DNA of the CDR3 is TGTGCCAGTAGTAGACCCCACCAGGGGGCTCTGAATCAGCCCCAGCATTTT. Its protein is CASSRPHQGALNQPQHF.

The chain is built from TRBV6-5 and TRBJ2-1; 8 positions agree with TRBD2. The ends lost 7 bases at V and 7 bases at J; junction bases unmatched: 6. The CDR3 is 13 residues long. From germline, CDR1 is MNHEY and CDR2 SVGAGI. CDR3 DNA: TGTGCCAGCAACGGCGGGGGGAAGAATGAGCAGTTCTTC. Translation gives CASNGGGKNEQFF.

The rearrangement links TRBV3-1 (or the pseudogene TRBV3-2) to TRBJ1-6; tentatively, D is TRBD1 (6 bases). CDR1 LGHDT and CDR2 YNNKEL come from the germline V gene (reference sequence). V was cut by 3 bases and J by 7 bases, with 10 bases left in between. This CDR3 has 14 amino acids. Here the CDR3 reads CASSHHTGNSPLHF. The CDR3 DNA is TGTGCCAGCAGCCACCACACAGGGAATTCACCCCTCCACTTT.

The J gene is TRBJ2-1, the V gene TRBV7-9, with a tentative D call TRBD1 (6 bases). V lost 6 bases and J lost 9, with 18 bases in between. The CDR3 spans 14 residues. The germline CDR1 and CDR2 sequences are SEHNR and FQNEAQ (reference sequence). CDR3 sequence reads: CASSYKQGYSEQFF. CDR3 nucleotide sequence: TGTGCCAGCAGTTACAAACAGGGATATAGTGAGCAGTTCTTC.

The chain carries TRBV4-1 and TRBJ1-2; D is undetermined. The CDR3 has 14 amino acids. The germline V gene encodes CDR1 MGHRA and CDR2 YSYEKL. The germline V and J ends were trimmed by 1 base and 4 bases, with 10 bases remaining between them. The CDR3 reads CASSQVAGSYGYTF. CDR3 DNA sequence: TGCGCCAGCAGCCAAGTAGCGGGGAGCTATGGCTACACCTTC.

The rearrangement links TRBV5-6 to TRBJ1-2; possible D gene TRBD1, 6 bases. There are 15 residues in the CDR3. Germline CDR1 is SGHDT and CDR2 is YYEEEE. Trimming cost V 7 bases and J 6 bases, with 22 bases left between them. The CDR3, as DNA: TGTGCCAGCGCCTTCCCGGGGGGCGGACTTAATGGCTACACCTTC. Translated, it gives CASAFPGGGLNGYTF. The variable domain in full, with the rest retrieved from reference TRBV5-6 and TRBJ1-2, is DAGVTQSPTHLIKTRGQQVTLRCSPKSGHDTVSWYQQALGQGPQFIFQYYEEEERQRGNFPDRFSGHQFPNYSSELNVNALLLGDSALYLCASAFPGGGLNGYTFGSGTRLTVV.

This clone was seen a single time. The J gene is TRBJ1-2, the V gene TRBV9; weak D call: TRBD1 (5 bases). The V gene lost 3 bases and the J gene lost 1 base, with 10 bases spanning the gap. This CDR3 region has 14 residues. The germline gives CDR1 SGDLS, CDR2 YYNGEE. This CDR3 is CASSARVFNYGYTF. DNA for the CDR3: TGTGCCAGCAGCGCCAGGGTCTTTAACTATGGCTACACCTTC.

The J gene is TRBJ1-2, the V gene TRBV7-9; D is perhaps TRBD1 (6 bases). V was shortened by 6 bases and J by 6 bases, with 14 bases between the two germline ends. This CDR3 has 13 residues. Germline V gives CDR1 SEHNR, CDR2 FQNEAQ (reference sequence). Here the CDR3 reads CASSSGTLNGYTF. As DNA, the CDR3 is TGTGCCAGCAGTTCCGGGACACTGAATGGCTACACCTTC.

This clone occurred once. The V gene is TRBV18, the J gene TRBJ1-5, with D uncertain. Germline V lookup: CDR1 KGHSH, CDR2 LQKENI. This CDR3 is built from 15 residues. The V gene lost 6 bases and the J gene lost 2 bases, with 14 bases spanning the gap. CDR3 bases: TGTGCCAGCTCGCGAGGGTTCGGACGCAATCAGCCCCAGCATTTT. Protein sequence: CASSRGFGRNQPQHF.

Only one count was recorded for this clone. The J gene is TRBJ1-1, the V gene TRBV29-1; D call uncertain. Germline CDR1 SQVTM, CDR2 ANQGSEA. Trimming removed 2 bases at V and 6 bases at J, with 7 bases between. The CDR3 is 11 amino acids. The CDR3 is CSVESWPEAFF. As DNA, the CDR3 is TGCAGCGTTGAATCGTGGCCTGAAGCTTTCTTT.

This sequence joins TRBV5-6 and TRBJ2-1; D is perhaps TRBD1 (6 bases). The CDR3 length is 14 residues. The germline V and J ends were trimmed by 0 bases and 8 bases, with 12 bases remaining between them. Looked up from germline, CDR1 is SGHDT and CDR2 is YYEEEE. The CDR3 bases are TGTGCCAGCAGCTTGGTCAGGGGACGAGATGAGCAGTTCTTC. This gives the protein CASSLVRGRDEQFF.